The text below deals with one T cell receptor beta chain. Its antigen is unknown. The CDR3 runs 14 residues. The V gene's germline CDR1 is ENHRY and CDR2 SYGVKD. V lost 2 bases to trimming and J lost 0 bases, with 8 bases between them. The data were obtained in a study of post-analysis software for immune sequencing data. Study-level information: The study covered relapsing-remitting, secondary progressive and progressive-relapsing courses of multiple sclerosis. General study points: Among a few TRBV segments more frequent in patients than controls were TRBV5-6, TRBV5-1 and TRBV20-1. Compared against controls, patients with multiple sclerosis displayed significantly lower normalized Chao1 diversity.

The authors incorporated unique molecular identifiers into the TCR beta cDNA libraries. With roughly 0.9 to 11 million T cells as the source, a few hundred thousand cDNA molecules resulted. MiXCR was run by TCRdb on the PCR reads, yielding one entry per CDR3 protein. In the table there are approximately 570,000 distinct CDR3 sequences, around 40% of which are singletons. The receptor comes from a girl aged 5-17 years with multiple sclerosis. Sequenced sample: blood. The rearrangement links TRBV10-3 to TRBJ2-7, with D tentatively TRBD2 (5 bases). CDR3 nucleotides: TGTGCCATCAGTGAGGGACTCAACTCCTACGAGCAGTACTTC. Residues: CAISEGLNSYEQYF.